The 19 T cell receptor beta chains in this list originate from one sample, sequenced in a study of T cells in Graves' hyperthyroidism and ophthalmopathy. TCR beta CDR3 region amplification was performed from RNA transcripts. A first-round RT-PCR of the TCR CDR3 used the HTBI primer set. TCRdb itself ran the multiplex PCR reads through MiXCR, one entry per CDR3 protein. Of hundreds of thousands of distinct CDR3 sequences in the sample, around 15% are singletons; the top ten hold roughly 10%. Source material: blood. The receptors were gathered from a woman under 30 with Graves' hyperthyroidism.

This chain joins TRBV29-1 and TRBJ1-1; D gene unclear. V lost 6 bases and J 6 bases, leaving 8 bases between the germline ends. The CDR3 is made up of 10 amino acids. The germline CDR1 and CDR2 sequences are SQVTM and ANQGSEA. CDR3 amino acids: CSVPGSEAFF. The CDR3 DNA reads TGCAGCGTCCCCGGGTCTGAAGCTTTCTTT.

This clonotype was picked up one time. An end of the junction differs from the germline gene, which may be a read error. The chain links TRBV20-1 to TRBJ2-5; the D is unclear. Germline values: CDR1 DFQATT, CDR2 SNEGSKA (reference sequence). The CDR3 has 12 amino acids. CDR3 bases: TGCAGTGCTGCAGGCCTACAAGAGGCCCAGTACTTC. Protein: CSAAGLQEAQYF.

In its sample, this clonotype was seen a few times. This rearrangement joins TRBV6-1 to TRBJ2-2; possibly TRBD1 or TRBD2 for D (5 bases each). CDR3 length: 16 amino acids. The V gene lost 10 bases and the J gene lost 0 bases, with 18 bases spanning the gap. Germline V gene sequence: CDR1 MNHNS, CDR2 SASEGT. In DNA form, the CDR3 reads TGTGCCACAAGGTTTGCCGGGACGCCGAACACCGGGGAGCTGTTTTTT. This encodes CATRFAGTPNTGELFF.

Here the CDR3 reads CASSFLDRGTEAFF. The CDR3 DNA sequence: TGCGCCAGCAGCTTTCTTGACAGGGGAACTGAAGCTTTCTTT. V gene TRBV5-1 combines with J gene TRBJ1-1, with 8 positions matching TRBD1. CDR3 length: 14 residues. J was trimmed by 5 bases and V by 2 bases; bases with no gene match: 5. Germline V CDR1 and CDR2: SGHRS, YFSETQ. The full variable domain, its missing parts supplied by reference TRBV5-1 and TRBJ1-1, is KAGVTQTPRYLIKTRGQQVTLSCSPISGHRSVSWYQQTPGQGLQFLFEYFSETQRNKGNFPGRFSGRQFSNSRSEMNVSTLELGDSALYLCASSFLDRGTEAFFGQGTRLTVV.

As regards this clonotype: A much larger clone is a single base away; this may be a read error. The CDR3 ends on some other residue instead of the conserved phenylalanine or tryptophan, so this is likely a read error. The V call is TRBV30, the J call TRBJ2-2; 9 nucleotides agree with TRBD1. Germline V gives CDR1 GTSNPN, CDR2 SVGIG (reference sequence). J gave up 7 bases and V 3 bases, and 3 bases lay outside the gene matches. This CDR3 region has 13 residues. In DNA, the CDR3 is TGTGCCTGGAGGGACAGGGGAAACGGGGAGCTGTTTCTT. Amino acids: CAWRDRGNGELFL.

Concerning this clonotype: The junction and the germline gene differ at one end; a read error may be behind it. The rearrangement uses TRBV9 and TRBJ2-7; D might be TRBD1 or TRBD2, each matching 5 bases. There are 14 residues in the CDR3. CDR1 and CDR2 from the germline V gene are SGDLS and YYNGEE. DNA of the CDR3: TGTGCCAGCAGCATAAGCAGGGAGCCCTACGAGCAGCACTTC. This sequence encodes CASSISREPYEQHF.

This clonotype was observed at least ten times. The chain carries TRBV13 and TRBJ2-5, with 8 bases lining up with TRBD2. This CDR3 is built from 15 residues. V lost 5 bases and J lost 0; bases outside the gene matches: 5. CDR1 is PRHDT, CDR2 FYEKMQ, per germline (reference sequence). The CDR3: CASSPPGLDQETQYF. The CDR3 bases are TGTGCCAGCAGCCCTCCGGGACTAGACCAAGAGACCCAGTACTTC.

CDR3 in amino acids: CASSLTGTPSSYEQYF. Written as DNA, the CDR3 is TGCGCCAGCAGCCTCACTGGGACACCATCCTCCTACGAGCAGTACTTC. The genes are TRBV5-1 and TRBJ2-7; possible D gene TRBD1, 6 bases. The germline V gene has CDR1 SGHRS and CDR2 YFSETQ. Trimming stripped 4 bases from V and 0 bases from J, with 17 bases between. This CDR3 has 16 amino acids.

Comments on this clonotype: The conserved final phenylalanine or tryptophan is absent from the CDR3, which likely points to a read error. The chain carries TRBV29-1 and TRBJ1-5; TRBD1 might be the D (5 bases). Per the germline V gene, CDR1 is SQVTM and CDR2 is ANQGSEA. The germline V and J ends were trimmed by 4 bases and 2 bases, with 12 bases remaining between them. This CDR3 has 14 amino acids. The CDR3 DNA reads TGCAGCGTTGTTCTGGGACGGGGCAATCAGCCCCAGCATTAT. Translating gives CSVVLGRGNQPQHY.

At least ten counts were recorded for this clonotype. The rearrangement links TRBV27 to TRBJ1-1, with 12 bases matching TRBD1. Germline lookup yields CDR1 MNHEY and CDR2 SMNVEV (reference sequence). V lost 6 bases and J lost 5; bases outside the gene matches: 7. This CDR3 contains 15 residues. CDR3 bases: TGTGCCAGCAGCTACTGGGACAGGGGGCGGACTGAAGCTTTCTTT. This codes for CASSYWDRGRTEAFF.

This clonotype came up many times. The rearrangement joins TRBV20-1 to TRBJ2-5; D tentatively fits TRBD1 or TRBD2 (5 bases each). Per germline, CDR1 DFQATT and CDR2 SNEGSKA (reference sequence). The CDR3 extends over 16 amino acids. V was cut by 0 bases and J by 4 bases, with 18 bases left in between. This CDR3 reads CSARDLFRDGPETQYF. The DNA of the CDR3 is TGCAGTGCTAGAGATCTGTTTAGGGACGGCCCAGAGACCCAGTACTTC.

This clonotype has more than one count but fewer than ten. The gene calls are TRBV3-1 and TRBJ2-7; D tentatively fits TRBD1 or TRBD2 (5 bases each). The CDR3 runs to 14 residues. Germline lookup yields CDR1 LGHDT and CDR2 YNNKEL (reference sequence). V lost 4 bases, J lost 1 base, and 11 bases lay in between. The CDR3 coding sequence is TGTGCCAGCAGCCGGGGGACCCTTTCCTACGAGCAGTACTTC. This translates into CASSRGTLSYEQYF.

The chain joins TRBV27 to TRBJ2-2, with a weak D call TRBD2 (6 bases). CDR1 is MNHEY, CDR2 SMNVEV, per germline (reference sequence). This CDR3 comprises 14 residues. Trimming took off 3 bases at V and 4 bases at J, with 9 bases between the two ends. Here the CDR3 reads CASSFGGLTGELFF. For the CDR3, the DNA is TGTGCCAGCAGTTTCGGGGGACTCACCGGGGAGCTGTTTTTT.

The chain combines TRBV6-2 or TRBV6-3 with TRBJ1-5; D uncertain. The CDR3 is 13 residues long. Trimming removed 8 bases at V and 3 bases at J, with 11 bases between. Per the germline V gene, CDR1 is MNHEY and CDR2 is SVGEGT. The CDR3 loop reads CASVQVVNQPQHF. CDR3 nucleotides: TGTGCCAGCGTTCAGGTGGTCAATCAGCCCCAGCATTTT.

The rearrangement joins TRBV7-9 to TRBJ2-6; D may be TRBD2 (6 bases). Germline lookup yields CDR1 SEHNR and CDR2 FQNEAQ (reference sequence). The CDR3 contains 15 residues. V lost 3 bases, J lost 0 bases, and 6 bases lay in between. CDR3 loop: CASSLDYSGANVLTF. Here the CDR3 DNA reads TGTGCCAGCAGCTTGGACTACTCTGGGGCCAACGTCCTGACTTTC.

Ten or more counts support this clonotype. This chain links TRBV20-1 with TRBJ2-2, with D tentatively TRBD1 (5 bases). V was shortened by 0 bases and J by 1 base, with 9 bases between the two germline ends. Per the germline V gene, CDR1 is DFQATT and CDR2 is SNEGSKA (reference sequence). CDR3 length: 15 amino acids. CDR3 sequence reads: CSAREGRVNTGELFF. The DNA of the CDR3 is TGCAGTGCTAGAGAGGGCAGGGTGAACACCGGGGAGCTGTTTTTT.

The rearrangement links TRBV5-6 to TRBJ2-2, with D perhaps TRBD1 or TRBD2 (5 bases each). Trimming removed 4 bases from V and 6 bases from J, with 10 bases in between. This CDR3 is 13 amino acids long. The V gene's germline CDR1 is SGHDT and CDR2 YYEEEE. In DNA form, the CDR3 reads TGTGCCAGCAGCCTGGGACCCGCCGGGGAGCTGTTTTTT. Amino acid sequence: CASSLGPAGELFF.

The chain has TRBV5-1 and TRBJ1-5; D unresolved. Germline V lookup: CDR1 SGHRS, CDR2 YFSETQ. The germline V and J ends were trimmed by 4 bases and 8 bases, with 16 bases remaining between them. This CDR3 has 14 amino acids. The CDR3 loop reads CASSPTSLREPQHF. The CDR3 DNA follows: TGCGCCAGCAGCCCTACGTCCTTGCGGGAGCCCCAGCATTTT.

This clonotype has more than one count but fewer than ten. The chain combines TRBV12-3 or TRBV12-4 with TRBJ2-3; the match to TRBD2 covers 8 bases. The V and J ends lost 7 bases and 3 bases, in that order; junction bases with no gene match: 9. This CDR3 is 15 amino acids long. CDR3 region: CASTATGGTTDTQYF. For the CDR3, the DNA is TGTGCCAGCACCGCGACGGGAGGGACTACAGATACGCAGTATTTT.